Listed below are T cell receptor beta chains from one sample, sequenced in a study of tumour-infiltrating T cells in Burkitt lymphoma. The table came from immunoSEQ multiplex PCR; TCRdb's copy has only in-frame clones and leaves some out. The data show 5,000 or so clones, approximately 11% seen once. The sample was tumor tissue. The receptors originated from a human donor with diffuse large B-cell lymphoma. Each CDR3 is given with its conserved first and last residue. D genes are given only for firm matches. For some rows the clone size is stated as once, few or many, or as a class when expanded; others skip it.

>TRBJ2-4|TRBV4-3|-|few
TGCGCCAGCAGCCAAGGAGGGGGTGGCATTCAGTACTTC
CASSQGGGGIQYF
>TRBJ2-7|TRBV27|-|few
TGTGCCAGCAGCACAGGGTTCCACGAGCAGTACTTC
CASSTGFHEQYF
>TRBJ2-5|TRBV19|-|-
TGTGCCAGTAGTATAGGAGGGGAGACCCAGTACTTC
CASSIGGETQYF
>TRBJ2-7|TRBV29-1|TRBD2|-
TGCAGCGTTCAACTAGCGGGGGTTTCCTACGAGCAGTACTTC
CSVQLAGVSYEQYF
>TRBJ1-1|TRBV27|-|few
TGTGCCAGCAGTTTATCAGTCGGAGGGATCTCTGAAGCTTTCTTT
CASSLSVGGISEAFF
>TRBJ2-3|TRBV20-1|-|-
TGCAGTGCCCTACGGGATACGCAGTATTTT
CSALRDTQYF
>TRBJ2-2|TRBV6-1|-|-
TGTGCCAGCAATGGGCGGGGAAACACCGGGGAGCTGTTTTTT
CASNGRGNTGELFF
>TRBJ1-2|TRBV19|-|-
TGTGCCAGTAGTATAGAACGGTATAACTATGGCTACACCTTC
CASSIERYNYGYTF
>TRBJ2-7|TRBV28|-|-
TGTGCCAGCAGTTATGATGGGACACTCCACGAGCAGTACTTC
CASSYDGTLHEQYF
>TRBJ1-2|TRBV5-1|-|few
TGCGCCAGCAGCCCAAACGCTGGGGCGGGGGGCTACACCTTC
CASSPNAGAGGYTF
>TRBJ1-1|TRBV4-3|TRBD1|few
TGCGCCAGCAGCCAAGAACAGGGGGGCCCTGAAGCTTTCTTT
CASSQEQGGPEAFF
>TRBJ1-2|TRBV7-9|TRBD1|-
TGTGCCAGCAGCTCGGAGTGGACAGGGAGAAGGCGCTATGGCTACACTTTC
CASSSEWTGRRRYGYTF
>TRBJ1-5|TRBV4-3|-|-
TGCGCCAGCAGCCAAGTAACAAATCAGCCCCAGCATTTT
CASSQVTNQPQHF
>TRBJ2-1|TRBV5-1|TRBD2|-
TGCGCCAGCTCCAGACGCGGGGGTGAGCAGTTCTTC
CASSRRGGEQFF
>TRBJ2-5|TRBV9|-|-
TGTGCCAGCAGCGTAGGTAACAGCCAAGAGACCCAGTACTTC
CASSVGNSQETQYF
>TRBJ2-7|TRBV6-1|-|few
TGTGCCAGCAGCTTGGCGACGGCTAGCTCCTACGAGCAGTACTTC
CASSLATASSYEQYF
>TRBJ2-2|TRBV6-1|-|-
TGTGCCAGCAGTGAAGTGGGGGCCGGGGAGCTGTTTTTT
CASSEVGAGELFF
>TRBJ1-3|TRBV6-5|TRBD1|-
TGTGCCAGCAGTTACAGGGGGACAGGCTCTGGAAACACCATATATTTT
CASSYRGTGSGNTIYF
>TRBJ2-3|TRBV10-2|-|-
TGCGCCAGCAGTTCGGGACTCCGGACAGATACGCAGTATTTT
CASSSGLRTDTQYF
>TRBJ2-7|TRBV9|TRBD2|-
TGTGCCAGCAGCGAACCCGCCCTAGCGGGGGCTACCTACGAGCAGTACTTC
CASSEPALAGATYEQYF
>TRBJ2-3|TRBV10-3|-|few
TGTGCCATCAGTGAGACAGATACGCAGTATTTT
CAISETDTQYF
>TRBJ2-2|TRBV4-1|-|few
TGCGCCAGCAGCCGGGAACAGGCGTACGGGGAGCTGTTTTTT
CASSREQAYGELFF
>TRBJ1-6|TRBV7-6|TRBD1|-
TGTGCCAGCAGCCCTCGACAGGGTTTTGATTCACCCCTCCACTTT
CASSPRQGFDSPLHF